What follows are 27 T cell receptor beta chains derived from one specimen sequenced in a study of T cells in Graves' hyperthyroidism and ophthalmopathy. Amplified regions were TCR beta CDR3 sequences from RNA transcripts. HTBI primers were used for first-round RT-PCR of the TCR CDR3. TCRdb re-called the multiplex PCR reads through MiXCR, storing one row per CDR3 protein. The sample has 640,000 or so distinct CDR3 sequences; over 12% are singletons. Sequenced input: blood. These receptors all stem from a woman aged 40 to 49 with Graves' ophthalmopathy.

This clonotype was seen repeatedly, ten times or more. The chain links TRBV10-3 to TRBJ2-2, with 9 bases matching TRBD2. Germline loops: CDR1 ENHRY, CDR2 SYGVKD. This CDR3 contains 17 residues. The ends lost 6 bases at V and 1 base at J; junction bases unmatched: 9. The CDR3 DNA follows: TGTGCCATCAGCTCCAGGCGGGAGGGGAAGAACACCGGGGAGCTGTTTTTT. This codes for CAISSRREGKNTGELFF.

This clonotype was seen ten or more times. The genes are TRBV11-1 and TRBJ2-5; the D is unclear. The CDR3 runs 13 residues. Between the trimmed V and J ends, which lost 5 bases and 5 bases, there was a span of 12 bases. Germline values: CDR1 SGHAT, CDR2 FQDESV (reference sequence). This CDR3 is CASSQLPKETQYF. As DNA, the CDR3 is TGTGCCAGCAGCCAACTCCCCAAGGAGACCCAGTACTTC.

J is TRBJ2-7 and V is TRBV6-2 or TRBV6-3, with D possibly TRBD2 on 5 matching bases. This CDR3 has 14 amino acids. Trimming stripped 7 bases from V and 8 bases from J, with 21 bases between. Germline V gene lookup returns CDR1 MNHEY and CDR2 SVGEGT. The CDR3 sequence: CASTTGPSSLKQYF. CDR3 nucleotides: TGTGCCAGCACGACCGGACCTAGCAGTCTCAAGCAGTACTTC.

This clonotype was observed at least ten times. The CDR3 region is CASSFGIKETQYF. The CDR3 DNA follows: TGTGCCAGCAGTTTTGGTATAAAGGAGACCCAGTACTTC. The V gene is TRBV12-3 or TRBV12-4, the J gene TRBJ2-5, with no clear D. Trimming left V 3 bases short and J 5 bases short, with 10 bases between. CDR3 length equals 13 residues.

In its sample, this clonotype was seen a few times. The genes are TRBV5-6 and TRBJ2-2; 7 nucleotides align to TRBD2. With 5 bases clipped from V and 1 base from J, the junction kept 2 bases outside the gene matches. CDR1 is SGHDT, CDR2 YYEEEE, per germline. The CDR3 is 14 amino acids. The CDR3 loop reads CASRLAQNTGELFF. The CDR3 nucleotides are TGTGCCAGCAGACTAGCGCAGAACACCGGGGAGCTGTTTTTT.

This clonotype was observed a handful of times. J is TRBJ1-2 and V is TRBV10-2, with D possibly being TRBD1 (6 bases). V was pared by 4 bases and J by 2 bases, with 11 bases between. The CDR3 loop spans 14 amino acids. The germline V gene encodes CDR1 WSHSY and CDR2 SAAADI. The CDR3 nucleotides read TGCGCCAGCAGTGGAGGACAGATCAACTATGGCTACACCTTC. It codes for CASSGGQINYGYTF.

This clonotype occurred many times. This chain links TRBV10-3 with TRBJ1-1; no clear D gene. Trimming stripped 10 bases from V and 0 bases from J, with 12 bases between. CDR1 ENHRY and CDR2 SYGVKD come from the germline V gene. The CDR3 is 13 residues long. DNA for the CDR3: TGTGCCACCCTTGGTACAATGAACACTGAAGCTTTCTTT. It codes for CATLGTMNTEAFF.

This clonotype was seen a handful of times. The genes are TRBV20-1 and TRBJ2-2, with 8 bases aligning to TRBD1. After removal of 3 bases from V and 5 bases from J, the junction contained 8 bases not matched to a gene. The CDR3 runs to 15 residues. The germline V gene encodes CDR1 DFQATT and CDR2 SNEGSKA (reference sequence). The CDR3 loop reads CSAREGQEPTGELFF. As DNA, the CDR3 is TGCAGTGCTAGGGAGGGACAGGAACCTACCGGGGAGCTGTTTTTT.

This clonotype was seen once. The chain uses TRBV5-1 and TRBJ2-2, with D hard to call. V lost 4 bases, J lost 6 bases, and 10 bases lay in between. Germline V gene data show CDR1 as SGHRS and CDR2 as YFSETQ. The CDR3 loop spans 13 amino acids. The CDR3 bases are TGCGCCAGCAGCCCCACGCAGGCCGGGGAGCTGTTTTTT. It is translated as CASSPTQAGELFF.

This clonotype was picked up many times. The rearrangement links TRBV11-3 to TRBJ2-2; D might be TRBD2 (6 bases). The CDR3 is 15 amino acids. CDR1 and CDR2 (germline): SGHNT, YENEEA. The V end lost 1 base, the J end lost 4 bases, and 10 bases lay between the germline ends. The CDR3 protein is CASSLGGAGTGELFF. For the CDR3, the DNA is TGTGCCAGCAGCTTAGGGGGAGCGGGCACCGGGGAGCTGTTTTTT.

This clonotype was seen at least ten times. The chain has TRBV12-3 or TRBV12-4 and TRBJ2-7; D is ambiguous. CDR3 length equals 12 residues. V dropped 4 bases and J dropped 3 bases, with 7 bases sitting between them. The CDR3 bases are TGTGCCAGCAGTTCCATTCGCTACGAGCAGTACTTC. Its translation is CASSSIRYEQYF.

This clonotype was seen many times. CDR3 loop: CASSLQGAGGYTF. The CDR3 nucleotides are TGTGCCAGCAGTTTACAGGGAGCGGGTGGCTACACCTTC. The rearrangement links TRBV27 to TRBJ1-2; maybe TRBD1 (5 bases). The CDR3 has 13 residues. V lost 2 bases and J lost 7, with 11 bases in between. Germline V lookup: CDR1 MNHEY, CDR2 SMNVEV (reference sequence).

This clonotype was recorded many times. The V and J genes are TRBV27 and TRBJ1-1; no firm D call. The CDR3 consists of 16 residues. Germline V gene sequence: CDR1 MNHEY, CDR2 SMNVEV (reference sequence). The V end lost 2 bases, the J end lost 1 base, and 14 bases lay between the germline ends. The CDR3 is CASSLRVDRPNTEAFF. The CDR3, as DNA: TGTGCCAGCAGTTTAAGAGTGGACCGCCCGAACACTGAAGCTTTCTTT.

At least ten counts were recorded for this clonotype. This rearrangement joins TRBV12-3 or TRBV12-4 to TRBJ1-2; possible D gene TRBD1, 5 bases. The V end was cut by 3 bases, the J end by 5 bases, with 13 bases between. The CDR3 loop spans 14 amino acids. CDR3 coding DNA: TGTGCCAGCAGTTTCACCTCGGGGGGGTATGGCTACACCTTC. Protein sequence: CASSFTSGGYGYTF.

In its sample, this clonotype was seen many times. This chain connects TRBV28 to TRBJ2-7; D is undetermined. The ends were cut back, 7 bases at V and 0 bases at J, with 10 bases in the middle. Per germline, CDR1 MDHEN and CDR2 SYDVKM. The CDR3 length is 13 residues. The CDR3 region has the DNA TGTGCCAGCATCGAACATGCCTCCTACGAGCAGTACTTC. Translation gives CASIEHASYEQYF. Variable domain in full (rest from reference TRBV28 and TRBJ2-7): DVKVTQSSRYLVKRTGEKVFLECVQDMDHENMFWYRQDPGLGLRLIYFSYDVKMKEKGDIPEGYSVSREKKERFSLILESASTNQTSMYLCASIEHASYEQYFGPGTRLTVT.

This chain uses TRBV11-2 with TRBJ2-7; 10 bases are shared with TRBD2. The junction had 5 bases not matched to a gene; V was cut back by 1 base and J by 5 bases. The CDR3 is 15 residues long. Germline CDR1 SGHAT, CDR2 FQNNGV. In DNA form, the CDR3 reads TGTGCCAGCAGCTTAGGACTAGCGGGTTCCCACGAGCAGTACTTC. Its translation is CASSLGLAGSHEQYF.

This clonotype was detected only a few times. CDR3 loop: CASSFPGGAEAFF. In DNA, the CDR3 is TGTGCCAGCAGTTTCCCGGGTGGGGCTGAAGCTTTCTTT. This chain joins TRBV12-3 or TRBV12-4 and TRBJ1-1; D unresolved. V lost 3 bases to trimming and J lost 6 bases, with 11 bases between them. CDR3 length: 13 amino acids.

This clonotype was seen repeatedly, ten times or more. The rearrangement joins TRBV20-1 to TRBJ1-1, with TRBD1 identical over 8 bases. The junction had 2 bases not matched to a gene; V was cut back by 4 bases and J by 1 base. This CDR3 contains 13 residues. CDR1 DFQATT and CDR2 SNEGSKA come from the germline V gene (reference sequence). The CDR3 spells CSATGQGNTEAFF. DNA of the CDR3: TGCAGTGCTACCGGACAGGGGAACACTGAAGCTTTCTTT.

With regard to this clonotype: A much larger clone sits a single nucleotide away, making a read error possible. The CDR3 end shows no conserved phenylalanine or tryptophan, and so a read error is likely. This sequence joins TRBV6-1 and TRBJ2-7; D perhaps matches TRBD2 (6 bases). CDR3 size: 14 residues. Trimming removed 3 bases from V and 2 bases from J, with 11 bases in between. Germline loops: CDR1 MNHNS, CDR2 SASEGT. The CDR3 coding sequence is TGTGCCAGCAGTGAGGGGGACTTAACCTACGAGCAGTACCTC. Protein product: CASSEGDLTYEQYL.

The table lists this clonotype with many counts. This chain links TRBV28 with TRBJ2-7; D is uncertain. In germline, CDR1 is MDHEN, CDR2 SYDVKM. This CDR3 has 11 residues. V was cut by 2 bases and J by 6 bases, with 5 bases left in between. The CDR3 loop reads CASSLKAEQYF. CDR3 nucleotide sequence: TGTGCCAGCAGTTTAAAAGCCGAGCAGTACTTC. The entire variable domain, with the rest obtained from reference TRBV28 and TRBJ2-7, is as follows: DVKVTQSSRYLVKRTGEKVFLECVQDMDHENMFWYRQDPGLGLRLIYFSYDVKMKEKGDIPEGYSVSREKKERFSLILESASTNQTSMYLCASSLKAEQYFGPGTRLTVT.

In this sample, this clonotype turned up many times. In DNA form, the CDR3 reads TGTGCCAGCAGCCAGTCAAAAGGAGGAGAGCTGTTTTTT. Its translation: CASSQSKGGELFF. The chain recombines TRBV7-3 with TRBJ2-2, with D perhaps matching TRBD2 (5 bases). The germline V and J ends were trimmed by 5 bases and 11 bases, with 15 bases remaining between them. The CDR3 runs 13 residues. The germline V gene has CDR1 SGHTA and CDR2 FQGTGA.

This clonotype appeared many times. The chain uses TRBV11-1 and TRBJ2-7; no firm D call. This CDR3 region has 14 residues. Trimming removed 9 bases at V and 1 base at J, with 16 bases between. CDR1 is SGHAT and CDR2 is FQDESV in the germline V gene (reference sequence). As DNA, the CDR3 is TGTGCCAGTTCACTGGAGATTCCTTCCTACGAGCAGTACTTC. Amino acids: CASSLEIPSYEQYF.

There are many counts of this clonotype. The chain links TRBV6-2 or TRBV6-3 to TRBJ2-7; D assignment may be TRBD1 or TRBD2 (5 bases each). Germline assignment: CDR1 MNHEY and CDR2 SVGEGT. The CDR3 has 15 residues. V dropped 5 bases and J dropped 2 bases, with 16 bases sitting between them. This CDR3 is CASSRPLGDPYEQYF. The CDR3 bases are TGTGCCAGCAGTCGGCCCTTGGGGGATCCCTACGAGCAGTACTTC.

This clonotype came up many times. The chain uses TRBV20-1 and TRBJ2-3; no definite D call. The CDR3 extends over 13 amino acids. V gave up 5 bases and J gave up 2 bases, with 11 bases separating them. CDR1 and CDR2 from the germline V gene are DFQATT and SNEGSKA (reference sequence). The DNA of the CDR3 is TGCAGTGCTTACACAGCCGCCACAGATACGCAGTATTTT. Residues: CSAYTAATDTQYF.

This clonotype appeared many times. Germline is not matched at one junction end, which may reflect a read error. The CDR3 loop is CASSFGTGFFF. The CDR3 coding sequence is TGTGCCAGCAGTTTCGGGACAGGTTTTTTCTTC. The V gene is TRBV28, the J gene TRBJ2-7, with 8 bases aligning to TRBD1. The CDR3 has 11 amino acids. CDR1 MDHEN and CDR2 SYDVKM come from the germline V gene.

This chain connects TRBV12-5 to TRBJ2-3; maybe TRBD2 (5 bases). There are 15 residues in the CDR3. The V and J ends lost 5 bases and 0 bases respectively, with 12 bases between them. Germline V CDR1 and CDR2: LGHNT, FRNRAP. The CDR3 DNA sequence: TGTGCTAGTGGTCACCTGGCGGGTAGCACAGATACGCAGTATTTT. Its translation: CASGHLAGSTDTQYF.

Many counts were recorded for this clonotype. The CDR3 DNA is TGTGCCAGTAGTATTTTAGCGGGAAGGAACACCGGGGAGCTGTTTTTT. This encodes CASSILAGRNTGELFF. The chain uses TRBV19 and TRBJ2-2; 8 bases agree with TRBD2. The CDR3 loop spans 16 amino acids. After removal of 3 bases from V and 1 base from J, the junction contained 4 bases not matched to a gene. Germline-derived CDR1 and CDR2 are LNHDA and SQIVND (reference sequence). The full variable domain, rest sourced from reference TRBV19 and TRBJ2-2, is DGGITQSPKYLFRKEGQNVTLSCEQNLNHDAMYWYRQDPGQGLRLIYYSQIVNDFQKGDIAEGYSVSREKKESFPLTVTSAQKNPTAFYLCASSILAGRNTGELFFGEGSRLTVL.